This T cell receptor beta chain was obtained from a study of Ad26.COV2.S vaccination and SARS-CoV-2 variants. Study-level information: Ad26.COV2.S arm of COV1001 included the donor. Study conclusions and caveats: Reportedly, after vaccination the spike-specific CD8+ and CD4+ T cell responses displayed substantial breadth. The analyses of TCR breadth and depth may have understated the size of total T cell responses.

This CDR3 has 15 residues. The V end was cut by 10 bases, the J end by 1 base, with 18 bases between. Germline lookup yields CDR1 SEHNR and CDR2 FQNEAQ (reference sequence). Comment on this clone: No antigen is known for it.

Treatment in this sample: some 20 received Ad26.COV2.S at low or high dose, single or two shots; roughly five received placebo; per-sample allocation not given. The investigators took samples on day 63 after the first vaccine or placebo injection. Assay: immunoSEQ multiplex PCR; the TCRdb copy retains only in-frame clones and omits some. This table holds roughly 700,000 clones, 89% found once. The TCR comes from a person aged 18-65 years who received the Ad26.COV2.S COVID-19 vaccine or a placebo. The source was peripheral blood, collected in a trial of Ad26.COV2.S vaccine versus placebo. V gene TRBV7-9 combines with J gene TRBJ2-3, with TRBD2 as a possible D gene (5 bases). The CDR3 nucleotides read TGTGCCATCTCGTTGCGAGGGAGCGGCACAGATACGCAGTATTTT. Its protein is CAISLRGSGTDTQYF.